Below are 30 T cell receptor beta chains sequenced from a single sample in a study of CD8+CD57+ T cells in acquired aplastic anemia. CDR3 and TCR beta VDJ profiling relied on genomic DNA as the template. TCRdb fed the reads into MiXCR, producing one record per CDR3 protein. The data contain approximately 45,000 distinct CDR3 sequences, roughly 69% of them singletons. Specimen: sorted CD4+, CD8+, or CD8+CD57+ T cells (not recorded which) from PBMCs. The receptors here all came from a human donor in good health, serving as a control.

The chain joins TRBV7-3 to TRBJ2-1, with D perhaps being TRBD1 or TRBD2 (6 bases each). Germline V gene lookup returns CDR1 SGHTA and CDR2 FQGTGA. Trimming shortened V by 2 bases and J by 4 bases, and 12 bases separated the two germline ends. The CDR3 contains 15 residues. CDR3 nucleotides: TGTGCCAGCAGCTTAGGTGGGGGGCAATACAATGAGCAGTTCTTC. Protein: CASSLGGGQYNEQFF.

This chain joins TRBV19 and TRBJ2-4; D unresolved. The CDR3 loop spans 13 amino acids. Germline V lookup: CDR1 LNHDA, CDR2 SQIVND (reference sequence). Trimming removed 5 bases at V and 4 bases at J, with 9 bases between. In DNA, the CDR3 is TGTGCCAGTAGTGAAAATCGGAAAAACATTCAGTACTTC. As protein: CASSENRKNIQYF.

The CDR3 loop is CASSQLSRGETQYF. The CDR3 DNA reads as TGTGCCAGCAGCCAACTCAGTCGAGGGGAGACCCAGTACTTC. This chain joins TRBV7-6 and TRBJ2-5, with D tentatively TRBD2 (5 bases). The CDR3 loop spans 14 amino acids. V was clipped by 5 bases and J by 5 bases, with 15 bases between them. Germline-derived CDR1 and CDR2 are SGHVS and FNYEAQ. Combining the CDR3 with reference TRBV7-6 and TRBJ2-5 gives the whole variable domain GAGVSQSPRYKVTKRGQDVALRCDPISGHVSLYWYRQALGQGPEFLTYFNYEAQQDKSGLPNDRFSAERPEGSISTLTIQRTEQRDSAMYRCASSQLSRGETQYFGPGTRLLVL.

This chain connects TRBV19 to TRBJ1-3; 8 bases map to TRBD1. Germline V CDR1 and CDR2: LNHDA, SQIVND (reference sequence). The CDR3 covers 15 residues. The junction had 6 bases not matched to a gene; V was cut back by 4 bases and J by 4 bases. The CDR3 here is CASSRSTGEGNTIYF. CDR3 DNA sequence: TGTGCCAGTAGTAGATCGACAGGGGAAGGAAACACCATATATTTT.

This clonotype is medium-sized (0.01 to 0.1%) by share. V and J are TRBV2 and TRBJ1-2; possibly TRBD1 for D (6 bases). From germline, CDR1 is SNHLY and CDR2 FYNNEI. The CDR3 totals 16 residues. V lost 3 bases to trimming and J lost 1 base, with 15 bases between them. CDR3: CASSEGAGVLNYGYTF. The DNA of the CDR3 is TGTGCCAGCAGTGAGGGGGCAGGGGTCCTTAACTATGGCTACACCTTC.

The chain uses TRBV2 and TRBJ1-2; D is unclear. Deletions cut 7 bases from V and 2 bases from J, with 14 bases between. Germline CDR1 reads SNHLY; CDR2 reads FYNNEI. The CDR3 has 14 residues. CDR3 protein: CASTYLGINYGYTF. In DNA, the CDR3 is TGTGCCAGCACCTACTTGGGTATAAACTATGGCTACACCTTC.

This clonotype was found once. This sequence joins TRBV7-9 and TRBJ1-2; D ambiguous. This CDR3 is built from 14 residues. Germline V lookup: CDR1 SEHNR, CDR2 FQNEAQ (reference sequence). V lost 8 bases and J 8 bases, leaving 21 bases between the germline ends. CDR3 region: CASLPDLDSRGYTF. The CDR3 DNA reads TGTGCCAGCCTCCCGGACTTGGACTCGCGCGGCTACACCTTC.

Turning to this clonotype: Mismatch with germline at one junction end may stem from a read error. The V gene is TRBV10-3, the J gene TRBJ2-5, with 8 bases matching TRBD1. The CDR3 has 15 amino acids. CDR1 is ENHRY, CDR2 SYGVKD, per germline. The CDR3 DNA is TGTGCCAGCAGTAAGACGACAGGGGCTCAAGAGACCCAGTACTTC. Translated: CASSKTTGAQETQYF.

This chain connects TRBV10-3 to TRBJ1-2, with a tentative D call TRBD1 (5 bases). Germline CDR1 and CDR2: ENHRY and SYGVKD. The CDR3 consists of 14 residues. Trimming removed 6 bases from V and 4 bases from J, with 15 bases in between. The CDR3 DNA is TGTGCCATCAGCGCCAGGGAGGAGGGCTATGGCTACACCTTC. Encoded protein: CAISAREEGYGYTF.

CDR3 protein: CATSRAPVDTQYF. CDR3 nucleotides: TGTGCCACCAGCAGAGCCCCTGTAGATACGCAGTATTTT. The chain is built from TRBV15 and TRBJ2-3; D is ambiguous. This CDR3 contains 13 residues. The V end was cut by 1 base, the J end by 5 bases, with 7 bases between. Looked up from germline, CDR1 is LNHNV and CDR2 is YYDKDF (reference sequence).

This CDR3 reads CASSLWASGSGRTDTQYF. CDR3 DNA sequence: TGTGCCAGCAGCCTATGGGCTAGCGGGTCCGGGCGTACAGATACGCAGTATTTT. The J gene is TRBJ2-3, the V gene TRBV11-2, with 8 bases matching TRBD2. CDR1 and CDR2 (germline): SGHAT, FQNNGV. CDR3 length: 18 amino acids. J lost 3 bases, V lost 5 bases, and 16 bases had no gene match. Supplemented by reference TRBV11-2 and TRBJ2-3, the full variable domain reads EAGVAQSPRYKIIEKRQSVAFWCNPISGHATLYWYQQILGQGPKLLIQFQNNGVVDDSQLPKDRFSAERLKGVDSTLKIQPAKLEDSAVYLCASSLWASGSGRTDTQYFGPGTRLTVL.

This clonotype was counted a single time. This chain joins TRBV5-1 and TRBJ2-5; tentatively, D is TRBD1 (6 bases). There are 16 residues in the CDR3. Trimming took 4 bases from V and 2 from J, leaving 18 bases between them. Germline V gene sequence: CDR1 SGHRS, CDR2 YFSETQ. The CDR3 sequence: CASSPNPTGPQETQYF. CDR3 nucleotide sequence: TGCGCCAGCAGCCCCAACCCGACAGGCCCGCAAGAGACCCAGTACTTC. Combining the CDR3 with reference TRBV5-1 and TRBJ2-5 gives the whole variable domain KAGVTQTPRYLIKTRGQQVTLSCSPISGHRSVSWYQQTPGQGLQFLFEYFSETQRNKGNFPGRFSGRQFSNSRSEMNVSTLELGDSALYLCASSPNPTGPQETQYFGPGTRLLVL.

As concerns this clonotype: One end of the junction does not line up with germline, which may come from a read error. The V and J genes are TRBV19 and TRBJ2-3; TRBD2 matches at 8 bases. Germline CDR1 LNHDA, CDR2 SQIVND (reference sequence). This CDR3 has 15 residues. CDR3 region: CAGSSGTASTDTQYF. DNA for the CDR3: TGTGCCGGTAGTAGCGGGACGGCCAGCACAGATACGCAGTATTTT.

J is TRBJ1-5 and V is TRBV2; no firm D call. V lost 2 bases and J lost 6, with 5 bases in between. The V gene's germline CDR1 is SNHLY and CDR2 FYNNEI. The CDR3 contains 12 residues. CDR3 protein: CASSEIGQPQHF. The CDR3 nucleotides read TGTGCCAGCAGTGAAATAGGTCAGCCCCAGCATTTT.

This sequence joins TRBV10-1 and TRBJ2-3; the D is unclear. Germline values: CDR1 WNHNN, CDR2 SYGVQD (reference sequence). Trimming removed 3 bases from V and 0 bases from J, with 4 bases in between. The CDR3 extends over 13 amino acids. The CDR3 bases are TGCGCCAGCAGTGATTATAGCACAGATACGCAGTATTTT. Residues: CASSDYSTDTQYF.

This clonotype came up once. This chain connects TRBV7-8 to TRBJ1-6; no definite D call. Germline V gives CDR1 SGHVS, CDR2 FQNEAQ. Trimming pared 4 bases from V and 7 bases from J, leaving 14 bases between. The CDR3 is made up of 15 amino acids. The CDR3 nucleotides read TGTGCCAGCAGCTCCCCGGTCCTACAGAATTCACCCCTCCACTTT. This sequence encodes CASSSPVLQNSPLHF.

The chain couples TRBV7-3 to TRBJ2-2; D tentatively reads TRBD1 or TRBD2 (5 bases each). Deletions cut 5 bases from V and 7 bases from J, with 11 bases between. There are 13 residues in the CDR3. Germline-derived CDR1 and CDR2 are SGHTA and FQGTGA. DNA for the CDR3: TGTGCCAGCAGCCGTGGGGGTAGCGGGGAGCTGTTTTTT. Its protein product is CASSRGGSGELFF. The full variable domain, rest sourced from reference TRBV7-3 and TRBJ2-2, is GAGVSQTPSNKVTEKGKYVELRCDPISGHTALYWYRQSLGQGPEFLIYFQGTGAADDSGLPNDRFFAVRPEGSVSTLKIQRTERGDSAVYLCASSRGGSGELFFGEGSRLTVL.

This sequence joins TRBV11-2 and TRBJ1-6, with 10 bases identical to TRBD1. The trim removed 3 bases at V and 5 bases at J, leaving 10 bases unmatched. From germline, CDR1 is SGHAT and CDR2 FQNNGV. CDR3 length: 18 amino acids. CDR3 nucleotides: TGTGCCAGCAGCTTCCCGGGACAGGGGACCGGCCATAATTCACCCCTCCACTTT. It is translated as CASSFPGQGTGHNSPLHF.

This chain uses TRBV7-3 with TRBJ2-5; TRBD2 is a possible D gene (6 bases). The CDR3 sequence is 13 residues long. Germline lookup yields CDR1 SGHTA and CDR2 FQGTGA. V shed 5 bases and J shed 5 bases, with 12 bases lying between them. The chain's CDR3 is CASSINRGETQYF. In nucleotides, the CDR3 is TGTGCCAGCAGCATCAATCGGGGGGAGACCCAGTACTTC.

This clonotype was observed a handful of times. The rearrangement uses TRBV19 and TRBJ2-1, with D possibly matching TRBD1 (7 bases). The germline V gene encodes CDR1 LNHDA and CDR2 SQIVND (reference sequence). Trimming stripped 4 bases from V and 7 bases from J, with 11 bases between. This CDR3 has 13 residues. The CDR3 DNA sequence: TGTGCCAGTAGTACGGAGGGACAGAATGAGCAGTTCTTC. The encoded protein is CASSTEGQNEQFF. The full variable domain, completed using reference TRBV19 and TRBJ2-1, is DGGITQSPKYLFRKEGQNVTLSCEQNLNHDAMYWYRQDPGQGLRLIYYSQIVNDFQKGDIAEGYSVSREKKESFPLTVTSAQKNPTAFYLCASSTEGQNEQFFGPGTRLTVL.

J is TRBJ2-7 and V is TRBV9; D is tentatively TRBD1 or TRBD2 (5 bases each). V lost 5 bases to trimming and J lost 2 bases, with 20 bases between them. The CDR3 totals 16 residues. Germline CDR1 is SGDLS and CDR2 is YYNGEE. Here the CDR3 DNA reads TGTGCCAGCAGGGGGATGGTAGGGACCAGCACCTACGAGCAGTACTTC. Its protein product is CASRGMVGTSTYEQYF.

The CDR3 sequence: CASGDQTYEQYF. As DNA, the CDR3 is TGTGCCAGCGGGGACCAAACCTACGAGCAGTACTTC. This chain uses TRBV19 with TRBJ2-7, with D possibly being TRBD1 or TRBD2 (5 bases each). CDR1 is LNHDA, CDR2 SQIVND, per germline (reference sequence). Trimming shortened V by 9 bases and J by 2 bases, and 11 bases separated the two germline ends. This CDR3 is 12 amino acids long.

The chain employs TRBV19 and TRBJ2-3; TRBD1 might be the D (5 bases). Germline assignment: CDR1 LNHDA and CDR2 SQIVND (reference sequence). The CDR3 sequence is 18 residues long. V was cut by 3 bases and J by 1 base, with 20 bases left in between. In nucleotides, the CDR3 is TGTGCCAGTAGTATCGCGACAGTGGTTTCAAGGGGCACAGATACGCAGTATTTT. Its translation: CASSIATVVSRGTDTQYF.

Only one count was recorded for this clonotype. At one boundary the junction diverges from the germline segment, which might be a read error. The CDR3 region is CSVDRTSGFTDTQYF. The DNA for the CDR3 is TGCAGCGTGGATCGGACTAGCGGGTTCACAGATACGCAGTATTTC. This sequence joins TRBV29-1 and TRBJ2-3; 11 nucleotides align to TRBD2. Germline CDR1 is SQVTM and CDR2 is ANQGSEA. The CDR3 has 15 amino acids.

This rearrangement joins TRBV11-1 to TRBJ1-2, with no clear D. The CDR3 covers 15 residues. The V and J ends lost 1 base and 10 bases respectively, with 19 bases between them. Germline-derived CDR1 and CDR2 are SGHAT and FQDESV (reference sequence). CDR3 protein: CASSLGVGGSPPYTF. As DNA, the CDR3 is TGTGCCAGCAGCTTAGGGGTAGGAGGGTCTCCTCCCTACACCTTC.

This clonotype appeared once. This chain joins TRBV5-1 and TRBJ2-1, with 7 bases that match TRBD1. Germline V gives CDR1 SGHRS, CDR2 YFSETQ. After removal of 1 base from V and 10 bases from J, the junction contained 11 bases not matched to a gene. The CDR3 totals 15 residues. The CDR3 spells CASSLFGTAVREQFF. The CDR3 region has the DNA TGCGCCAGCAGCTTGTTTGGGACAGCGGTCAGGGAGCAGTTCTTC.

The rearrangement joins TRBV20-1 to TRBJ2-3; D is ambiguous. The CDR3 sequence is 14 residues long. Germline CDR1 and CDR2: DFQATT and SNEGSKA (reference sequence). V was clipped by 3 bases and J by 0 bases, with 10 bases between them. The CDR3 nucleotides read TGCAGTGCTAGGGATGGGATTAGCACAGATACGCAGTATTTT. Protein product: CSARDGISTDTQYF.

The chain employs TRBV20-1 and TRBJ2-3; TRBD1 is a possible D gene (6 bases). Germline CDR1 DFQATT, CDR2 SNEGSKA (reference sequence). The CDR3 is made up of 12 amino acids. With 1 base removed from V and 4 bases from J, the gap between germline ends came to 6 bases. The CDR3, as DNA: TGCAGTGCTAGAGCAGGGGCAGATACGCAGTATTTT. Protein: CSARAGADTQYF.

V is TRBV18 and J is TRBJ1-2; a weak D match, TRBD1 (6 bases). This CDR3 has 13 residues. Germline CDR1 and CDR2: KGHSH and LQKENI. V was cut by 3 bases and J by 4 bases, with 9 bases left in between. CDR3 nucleotide sequence: TGTGCCAGCTCACCGAGGGGGGGCTATGGCTACACCTTC. Translation gives CASSPRGGYGYTF.

This clonotype was picked up many times. The V gene is TRBV27, the J gene TRBJ1-1; no reliable D call. The CDR3 spans 13 residues. V lost 3 bases, J lost 2 bases, and 7 bases lay in between. CDR1 is MNHEY, CDR2 SMNVEV, per germline (reference sequence). The CDR3 DNA reads as TGTGCCAGCAGTTTTGAGGGTAACACTGAAGCTTTCTTT. It specifies CASSFEGNTEAFF.